Below, 10 T cell receptor beta chains from the same sample are listed, as sequenced in a study of OX40 agonist ivuxolimab in advanced cancers. The method was immunoSEQ multiplex PCR; TCRdb's version includes in-frame clones alone and lacks a portion of them. The sample includes 65,000 to 85,000 clones, about 85% of them seen just once. The sequenced sample was CD4+ or CD8+ T cells sorted from blood, obtained in a trial of the OX40 agonist ivuxolimab. The receptors derive from an adult with an advanced solid tumor such as melanoma, head and neck, liver or kidney cancer.

This chain links TRBV7-9 with TRBJ1-1; D is unresolved. This CDR3 spans 11 amino acids. Trimming pared 1 base from V and 7 bases from J, leaving 4 bases between. Germline assignment: CDR1 SEHNR and CDR2 FQNEAQ (reference sequence). The CDR3 DNA follows: TGTGCCAGCAGCTTAGAGGGTGAAGCTTTCTTT. Amino acids: CASSLEGEAFF.

V gene TRBV7-6 combines with J gene TRBJ2-5, with 9 bases matching TRBD1. Per the germline V gene, CDR1 is SGHVS and CDR2 is FNYEAQ. This CDR3 is built from 14 residues. V trimming: 4 bases; J trimming: 8 bases; junction bases outside the gene matches: 8. This CDR3 reads CASSSRTGVNTQYF. CDR3 DNA sequence: TGTGCCAGCAGCTCTAGGACAGGGGTAAATACCCAGTACTTC.

The gene calls are TRBV10-3 and TRBJ1-6, with 8 positions matching TRBD1. Germline V gene data show CDR1 as ENHRY and CDR2 as SYGVKD. This CDR3 contains 17 residues. The junction had 7 bases not matched to a gene; V was cut back by 0 bases and J by 6 bases. Here the CDR3 reads CAISESLAGGSNSPLHF. The CDR3 bases are TGTGCCATCAGTGAGTCGTTGGCAGGGGGCAGTAATTCACCCCTCCACTTT.

V gene TRBV11-2 combines with J gene TRBJ1-6, with 8 bases identical to TRBD1. The germline V gene encodes CDR1 SGHAT and CDR2 FQNNGV. The V gene end was trimmed by 5 bases and the J gene end by 8 bases; junction bases not matched to a gene: 2. This CDR3 is 13 amino acids long. The CDR3 DNA sequence: TGTGCCAGCAGCCCGACAGGGGATTCACCCCTCCACTTT. Encoded protein: CASSPTGDSPLHF.

The chain recombines TRBV10-3 with TRBJ1-6, with D unresolved. V was cut by 4 bases and J by 10 bases, with 11 bases left in between. Germline values: CDR1 ENHRY, CDR2 SYGVKD. CDR3 length equals 13 residues. The CDR3 coding sequence is TGTGCCATCAGTGGGGGTGGCGGATCACCCCTCCACTTT. Translating it yields CAISGGGGSPLHF.

The chain combines TRBV5-1 with TRBJ1-1; TRBD1 might be the D (6 bases). Trimming left V 4 bases short and J 0 bases short, with 7 bases between. This CDR3 comprises 13 residues. Germline V gives CDR1 SGHRS, CDR2 YFSETQ. The CDR3 is CASSGQLNTEAFF. For the CDR3, the DNA is TGCGCCAGCAGCGGACAGTTGAACACTGAAGCTTTCTTT.

The V and J genes are TRBV27 and TRBJ2-1; 11 bases are a match to TRBD2. CDR1 MNHEY and CDR2 SMNVEV come from the germline V gene (reference sequence). Trimming cost V 8 bases and J 4 bases; bases outside gene matches: 4. The CDR3 contains 14 residues. The CDR3 DNA follows: TGTGCCAGCGTAGCGGGGGGGAAGTACAATGAGCAGTTCTTC. Encoded protein: CASVAGGKYNEQFF.

This clone was detected once. The rearrangement uses TRBV6-1 and TRBJ1-2; a possible D gene is TRBD1 (5 bases). The CDR3 has 13 amino acids. V gave up 4 bases and J gave up 2 bases, with 8 bases separating them. Germline-derived CDR1 and CDR2 are MNHNS and SASEGT. In DNA form, the CDR3 reads TGTGCCAGCAGTGGGGGGTTGAACTATGGCTACACCTTC. Its translation: CASSGGLNYGYTF.

This chain joins TRBV5-1 and TRBJ2-1, with 8 bases lining up with TRBD2. Losses at the gene ends were 3 bases for V and 7 bases for J; bases not matched to a gene: 6. Looked up from germline, CDR1 is SGHRS and CDR2 is YFSETQ. This CDR3 contains 14 residues. CDR3 coding DNA: TGCGCCAGCAGCTCCGGGACTAGAAGGAATGAGCAGTTCTTC. Translated, it gives CASSSGTRRNEQFF.

This chain links TRBV25-1 with TRBJ1-2; the D gene is possibly TRBD1 (5 bases). Germline V lookup: CDR1 MGHDK, CDR2 SYGVNS. This CDR3 has 17 residues. Trimming took 3 bases from V and 4 from J, leaving 21 bases between them. The CDR3 DNA follows: TGTGCCAGCAGTGATTACACGGTAGGGGCCGCACTCTATGGCTACACCTTC. It yields the protein CASSDYTVGAALYGYTF.